This TCR beta chain was documented in a study of blood T cell repertoires in COVID-19. This CDR3 has 14 residues. V was clipped by 5 bases and J by 0 bases, with 5 bases between them. Germline V lookup: CDR1 SGHTA, CDR2 FQGTGA. Measured with immunoSEQ multiplex PCR; TCRdb has only the in-frame clones, and not every one. This table has 95,000 to 120,000 clones, 88% appearing once. The origin of this receptor is a human donor in a cohort sampled during active COVID-19. The V call is TRBV7-3, the J call TRBJ2-6, with D uncertain. The sample consisted of peripheral blood. The CDR3 bases are TGTGCCAGCAGCCCCGGCTCTGGGGCCAACGTCCTGACTTTC. It specifies CASSPGSGANVLTF. The entire variable domain, with the rest obtained from reference TRBV7-3 and TRBJ2-6, is as follows: GAGVSQTPSNKVTEKGKYVELRCDPISGHTALYWYRQSLGQGPEFLIYFQGTGAADDSGLPNDRFFAVRPEGSVSTLKIQRTERGDSAVYLCASSPGSGANVLTFGAGSRLTVL.